The rows below give T cell receptor beta chains drawn from one sample of a study of shared clonotypes between healthy human individuals. TCRdb's copy holds only in-frame clones and misses some; the assay was immunoSEQ multiplex PCR. The repertoire holds millions of clones, with approximately 95% as singletons. The sequenced sample was naive CD8+ T cells sorted from blood. The receptors were sampled from a man between 18 and 29 years old in good health. The CDR3 runs from the conserved cysteine through the conserved F or W. D genes are given only for firm matches. Clone size is stated in some rows and not others, as once, few, many or a class when expanded.

CDR3aa: CASSIPGWGNEQFF
CDR3nt: TGTGCCAGTAGTATTCCGGGATGGGGCAATGAGCAGTTCTTC
d_gene: NA
v_gene: TRBV19
j_gene: TRBJ2-1
abundance: NA

CDR3aa: CASSQENSSGNTIYF
CDR3nt: TGCGCCAGCAGCCAAGAAAACAGCTCTGGAAACACCATATATTTT
d_gene: NA
v_gene: TRBV4-1
j_gene: TRBJ1-3
abundance: NA

CDR3aa: CASSFHQSSYNSPLHF
CDR3nt: TGTGCCAGCAGTTTTCATCAGAGCTCCTATAATTCACCCCTCCACTTT
d_gene: NA
v_gene: TRBV28
j_gene: TRBJ1-6
abundance: NA

CDR3aa: CASSPGGAYEQYF
CDR3nt: TGTGCCAGCAGCCCCGGAGGGGCCTACGAGCAGTACTTC
d_gene: NA
v_gene: TRBV5-6
j_gene: TRBJ2-7
abundance: NA

CDR3aa: CASSLEGVQTEAFF
CDR3nt: TGTGCCAGCAGCTTAGAGGGGGTCCAGACTGAAGCTTTCTTT
d_gene: NA
v_gene: TRBV7-8
j_gene: TRBJ1-1
abundance: NA

CDR3aa: CASSETGFSYEQYF
CDR3nt: TGTGCCAGCAGTGAGACAGGGTTCTCCTACGAGCAGTACTTC
d_gene: TRBD1
v_gene: TRBV28
j_gene: TRBJ2-7
abundance: NA

CDR3aa: CASNKGQGAYEQYF
CDR3nt: TGTGCCAGCAACAAGGGACAGGGGGCCTACGAGCAGTACTTC
d_gene: TRBD1
v_gene: TRBV2
j_gene: TRBJ2-7
abundance: NA

CDR3aa: CASRPAGGETQYF
CDR3nt: TGTGCCAGCAGACCAGCGGGAGGGGAGACCCAGTACTTC
d_gene: TRBD2
v_gene: TRBV6-5
j_gene: TRBJ2-5
abundance: NA

CDR3aa: CASSLGIADEVSYNEQFF
CDR3nt: TGTGCCAGCAGCTTAGGAATAGCGGATGAGGTGTCCTACAATGAGCAGTTCTTC
d_gene: NA
v_gene: TRBV7-9
j_gene: TRBJ2-1
abundance: once

CDR3aa: CASSFLRGRVRGLSTEAFF
CDR3nt: TGTGCCAGCAGCTTCCTCAGGGGTAGAGTGCGGGGATTGAGCACTGAAGCTTTCTTT
d_gene: NA
v_gene: TRBV11-2
j_gene: TRBJ1-1
abundance: NA

CDR3aa: CASSSLRDEAFF
CDR3nt: TGTGCCAGCAGCTCACTACGCGATGAAGCTTTCTTT
d_gene: NA
v_gene: TRBV7-9
j_gene: TRBJ1-1
abundance: NA

CDR3aa: CASSSLGTSDEQYF
CDR3nt: TGTGCCAGCAGCTCGCTGGGGACTAGCGACGAGCAGTACTTC
d_gene: TRBD2
v_gene: TRBV9
j_gene: TRBJ2-7
abundance: NA

CDR3aa: CASSDSSGTGLGLDGYTF
CDR3nt: TGTGCCAGCAGCGACTCGTCCGGGACAGGCCTGGGATTAGATGGCTACACCTTC
d_gene: TRBD1
v_gene: TRBV27
j_gene: TRBJ1-2
abundance: NA

CDR3aa: CASSLEGDEQYF
CDR3nt: TGTGCCAGCAGCTTAGAGGGCGACGAGCAGTACTTC
d_gene: NA
v_gene: TRBV7-9
j_gene: TRBJ2-7
abundance: NA

CDR3aa: CASSSGTGGMSDTQYF
CDR3nt: TGTGCCAGCAGTTCCGGGACAGGGGGAATGTCAGATACGCAGTATTTT
d_gene: TRBD1
v_gene: TRBV28
j_gene: TRBJ2-3
abundance: NA

CDR3aa: CASSFMGQTNTEAFF
CDR3nt: TGTGCCAGCAGCTTTATGGGACAGACTAACACTGAAGCTTTCTTT
d_gene: TRBD1
v_gene: TRBV28
j_gene: TRBJ1-1
abundance: NA

CDR3aa: CASSEAGGGTDTQYF
CDR3nt: TGTGCCAGCAGCGAAGCGGGGGGGGGCACAGATACGCAGTATTTT
d_gene: TRBD2
v_gene: TRBV7-9
j_gene: TRBJ2-3
abundance: NA

CDR3aa: CATSSSSSYNEQFF
CDR3nt: TGTGCCACCAGCAGTAGTAGCTCCTACAATGAGCAGTTCTTC
d_gene: NA
v_gene: TRBV15
j_gene: TRBJ2-1
abundance: NA

CDR3aa: CASSLGLAATGELFF
CDR3nt: TGTGCCAGCAGCTTAGGCCTAGCCGCCACCGGGGAGCTGTTTTTT
d_gene: NA
v_gene: TRBV7-9
j_gene: TRBJ2-2
abundance: NA

CDR3aa: CASSSPGQGNYEQYF
CDR3nt: TGTGCCAGTAGTTCTCCGGGACAGGGGAACTACGAGCAGTACTTC
d_gene: TRBD1
v_gene: TRBV19
j_gene: TRBJ2-7
abundance: NA

CDR3aa: CASSLSQGVDNEQFF
CDR3nt: TGTGCCAGCAGCCTTTCACAGGGTGTCGACAATGAGCAGTTCTTC
d_gene: NA
v_gene: TRBV7-9
j_gene: TRBJ2-1
abundance: NA

CDR3aa: CASSLDNNEQFF
CDR3nt: TGTGCCAGCAGCTTAGATAATAATGAGCAGTTCTTC
d_gene: NA
v_gene: TRBV7-9
j_gene: TRBJ2-1
abundance: NA

CDR3aa: CASRQGDTIYF
CDR3nt: TGTGCCAGCAGACAGGGAGACACCATATATTTT
d_gene: NA
v_gene: TRBV11-2
j_gene: TRBJ1-3
abundance: NA

CDR3aa: CASSPGTGNYEQYF
CDR3nt: TGTGCCAGCTCACCAGGGACAGGGAACTACGAGCAGTACTTC
d_gene: TRBD1
v_gene: TRBV18
j_gene: TRBJ2-7
abundance: NA

CDR3aa: CASGTGGDEQFF
CDR3nt: TGTGCCAGCGGGACCGGGGGCGATGAGCAGTTCTTC
d_gene: NA
v_gene: TRBV28
j_gene: TRBJ2-1
abundance: NA

CDR3aa: CASSSPTEGLNYGYTF
CDR3nt: TGTGCCAGTAGCTCCCCGACGGAAGGGTTGAACTATGGCTACACCTTC
d_gene: NA
v_gene: TRBV19
j_gene: TRBJ1-2
abundance: NA

CDR3aa: CASRDIPYEQYF
CDR3nt: TGTGCCAGCAGAGACATACCCTACGAGCAGTACTTC
d_gene: NA
v_gene: TRBV6-1
j_gene: TRBJ2-7
abundance: NA

CDR3aa: CASSDFVLQNTEAFF
CDR3nt: TGTGCCAGCAGTGATTTTGTCCTACAGAACACTGAAGCTTTCTTT
d_gene: NA
v_gene: TRBV6-1
j_gene: TRBJ1-1
abundance: NA

CDR3aa: CASSWGQGRNYEQYF
CDR3nt: TGTGCCAGCAGCTGGGGACAGGGGAGAAACTACGAGCAGTACTTC
d_gene: TRBD1
v_gene: TRBV7-2
j_gene: TRBJ2-7
abundance: NA

CDR3aa: CACRTGGYGYTF
CDR3nt: TGTGCCTGTAGGACAGGGGGCTATGGCTACACCTTC
d_gene: TRBD1
v_gene: TRBV30
j_gene: TRBJ1-2
abundance: NA

CDR3aa: CASSLTGWAHTGDTGELFF
CDR3nt: TGTGCCAGCAGTCTAACCGGTTGGGCACACACAGGGGACACCGGGGAGCTGTTTTTT
d_gene: TRBD1
v_gene: TRBV27
j_gene: TRBJ2-2
abundance: NA

CDR3aa: CANTGTSGTNEQFF
CDR3nt: TGTGCCAACACCGGGACTAGCGGAACAAATGAGCAGTTCTTC
d_gene: TRBD2
v_gene: TRBV2
j_gene: TRBJ2-1
abundance: NA

CDR3aa: CASSQVFGTPPRNTIYF
CDR3nt: TGCGCCAGCAGCCAAGTTTTCGGTACCCCTCCTAGAAACACCATATATTTT
d_gene: NA
v_gene: TRBV4-1
j_gene: TRBJ1-3
abundance: NA

CDR3aa: CASSLSGREGYEQYF
CDR3nt: TGTGCCAGCAGTTTATCGGGGCGGGAGGGGTACGAGCAGTACTTC
d_gene: TRBD2
v_gene: TRBV27
j_gene: TRBJ2-7
abundance: NA

CDR3aa: CASSQDPHPSSYEQYF
CDR3nt: TGCGCCAGCAGCCAAGATCCCCACCCGAGCTCCTACGAGCAGTACTTC
d_gene: NA
v_gene: TRBV4-3
j_gene: TRBJ2-7
abundance: once

CDR3aa: CASSLSFGTGLGIQYF
CDR3nt: TGTGCCAGCAGTTTATCGTTCGGGACAGGGCTTGGCATTCAGTACTTC
d_gene: TRBD1
v_gene: TRBV27
j_gene: TRBJ2-4
abundance: once

CDR3aa: CASSKRQYNEQFF
CDR3nt: TGTGCCAGTAGTAAGAGACAGTACAATGAGCAGTTCTTC
d_gene: NA
v_gene: TRBV19
j_gene: TRBJ2-1
abundance: NA

CDR3aa: CAWSPGMTEELFF
CDR3nt: TGTGCCTGGAGTCCCGGGATGACCGAGGAGCTGTTTTTT
d_gene: NA
v_gene: TRBV30
j_gene: TRBJ2-2
abundance: NA

CDR3aa: CASSYGQASYEQYF
CDR3nt: TGTGCCAGCAGTTACGGACAGGCCTCCTACGAGCAGTACTTC
d_gene: TRBD1
v_gene: TRBV6-5
j_gene: TRBJ2-7
abundance: NA

CDR3aa: CASSVGEARGLYEQYF
CDR3nt: TGTGCCAGCAGCGTAGGTGAGGCGCGGGGTTTATACGAGCAGTACTTC
d_gene: NA
v_gene: TRBV9
j_gene: TRBJ2-7
abundance: NA

CDR3aa: CSVLLAGYYEQYF
CDR3nt: TGCAGCGTCCTACTAGCGGGGTACTACGAGCAGTACTTC
d_gene: TRBD2
v_gene: TRBV29-1
j_gene: TRBJ2-7
abundance: NA